One and the same sample provided the 2 T cell receptor beta chains below, sequenced in a study of early T cells in non-severe SARS-CoV-2 infection. Using its own MiXCR run on the 5' RACE reads, TCRdb lists one record per CDR3 protein. The data show around 55,000 distinct CDR3 sequences, with more than 12% seen just once and about 9.1% held by the top ten. This specimen consisted of whole blood, obtained at baseline. These receptors originate from an adult who was a healthcare worker with PCR-confirmed SARS-CoV-2 infection or an uninfected control (not recorded which).

This clonotype occurred many times. J is TRBJ2-5 and V is TRBV6-6; D is undetermined. V lost 1 base to trimming and J lost 5 bases, with 2 bases between them. In germline, CDR1 is MNHNY, CDR2 SVGAGI (reference sequence). This CDR3 is 11 amino acids long. CDR3 amino acids: CASSYLETQYF. The CDR3 bases are TGTGCCAGCAGTTACTTGGAGACCCAGTACTTC.

V usage is TRBV4-2 and J usage is TRBJ1-2; D call uncertain. The V gene's germline CDR1 is LGHNA and CDR2 YNFKEQ. Trimming pared 0 bases from V and 8 bases from J, leaving 16 bases between. The CDR3 has 15 amino acids. This chain's CDR3 is CASSQDLFVPSGYTF. The CDR3 bases are TGTGCCAGCAGCCAAGATTTGTTCGTCCCTAGCGGCTACACCTTC.